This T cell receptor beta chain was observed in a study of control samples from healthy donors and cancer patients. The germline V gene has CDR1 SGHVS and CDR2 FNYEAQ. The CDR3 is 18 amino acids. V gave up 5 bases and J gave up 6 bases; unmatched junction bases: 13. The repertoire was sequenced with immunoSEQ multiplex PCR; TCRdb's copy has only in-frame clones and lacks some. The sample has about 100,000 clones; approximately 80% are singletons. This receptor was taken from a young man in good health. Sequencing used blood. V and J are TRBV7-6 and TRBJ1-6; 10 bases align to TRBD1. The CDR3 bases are TGTGCCAGCAGCCCCGAGCCGCCGGGACAGGGGAGTAATTCACCCCTCCACTTT. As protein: CASSPEPPGQGSNSPLHF.